Listed here are 2 T cell receptor beta chains from one sample, sequenced in a study of beta chain features in type 1 diabetes. The whole isolated RNA underwent reverse transcription, so sequencing captured expressed TCRB transcripts. Produced via immunoSEQ multiplex PCR; TCRdb's table is partial and in-frame only. The sample carries some 900,000 clones, roughly 15% recorded once. The sequenced material came from naive CD4+ T cells from blood. These receptors were collected from a woman between 18 and 30 years old in good health.

A word on this clone: Other DNA sequences in the sample encode the same CDR3. The V and J genes are TRBV2 and TRBJ2-7; D is perhaps TRBD2 (6 bases). The V end lost 1 base, the J end lost 3 bases, and 13 bases lay between the germline ends. The CDR3 runs 15 residues. Germline V gives CDR1 SNHLY, CDR2 FYNNEI. CDR3 sequence reads: CASSEGLAGYYEQYF. The CDR3 bases are TGTGCCAGCAGTGAAGGACTGGCGGGGTACTACGAGCAGTACTTC.

V is TRBV9 and J is TRBJ2-2, with 11 nucleotides matching TRBD2. Germline CDR1 reads SGDLS; CDR2 reads YYNGEE. V shed 2 bases, J shed 3 bases, and the junction held 3 bases outside the gene matches. This CDR3 is 16 amino acids long. The CDR3 loop is CASSVGSGRDTGELFF. DNA of the CDR3: TGTGCCAGCAGCGTGGGTAGCGGGAGGGACACCGGGGAGCTGTTTTTT.